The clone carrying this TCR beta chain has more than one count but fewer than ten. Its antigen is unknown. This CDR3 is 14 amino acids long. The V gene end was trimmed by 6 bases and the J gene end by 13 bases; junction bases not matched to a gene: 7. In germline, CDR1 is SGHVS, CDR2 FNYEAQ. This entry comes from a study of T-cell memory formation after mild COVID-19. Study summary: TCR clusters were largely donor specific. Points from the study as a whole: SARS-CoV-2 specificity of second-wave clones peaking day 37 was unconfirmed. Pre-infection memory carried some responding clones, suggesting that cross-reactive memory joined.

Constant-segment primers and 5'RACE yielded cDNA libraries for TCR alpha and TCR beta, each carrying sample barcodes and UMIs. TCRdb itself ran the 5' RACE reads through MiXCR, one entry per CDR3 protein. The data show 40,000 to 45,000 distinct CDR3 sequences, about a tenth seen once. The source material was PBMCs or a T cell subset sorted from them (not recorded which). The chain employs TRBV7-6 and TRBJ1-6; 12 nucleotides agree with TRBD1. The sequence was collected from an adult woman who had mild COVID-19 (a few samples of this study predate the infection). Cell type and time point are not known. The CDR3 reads CASRRDRGPGPLHF. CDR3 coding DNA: TGTGCCAGCAGACGGGACAGGGGGCCGGGGCCCCTCCACTTT.